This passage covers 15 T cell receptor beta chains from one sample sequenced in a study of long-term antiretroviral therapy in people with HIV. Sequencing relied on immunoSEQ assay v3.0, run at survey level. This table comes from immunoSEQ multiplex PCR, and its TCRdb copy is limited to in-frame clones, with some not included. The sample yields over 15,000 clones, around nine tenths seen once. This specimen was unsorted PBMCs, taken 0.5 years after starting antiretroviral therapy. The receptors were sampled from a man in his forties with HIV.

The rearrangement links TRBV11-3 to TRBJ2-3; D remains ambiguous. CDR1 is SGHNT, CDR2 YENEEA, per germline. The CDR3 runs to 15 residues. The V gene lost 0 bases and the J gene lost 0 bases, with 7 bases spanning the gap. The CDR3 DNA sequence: TGTGCCAGCAGCTTAGATCCATCTAGCACAGATACGCAGTATTTT. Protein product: CASSLDPSSTDTQYF.

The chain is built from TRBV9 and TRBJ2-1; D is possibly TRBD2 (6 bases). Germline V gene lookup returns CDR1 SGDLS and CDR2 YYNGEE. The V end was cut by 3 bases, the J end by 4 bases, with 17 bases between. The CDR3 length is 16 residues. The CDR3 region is CASSERVADKYNEQFF. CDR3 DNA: TGTGCCAGCAGCGAGCGGGTAGCGGATAAATACAATGAGCAGTTCTTC.

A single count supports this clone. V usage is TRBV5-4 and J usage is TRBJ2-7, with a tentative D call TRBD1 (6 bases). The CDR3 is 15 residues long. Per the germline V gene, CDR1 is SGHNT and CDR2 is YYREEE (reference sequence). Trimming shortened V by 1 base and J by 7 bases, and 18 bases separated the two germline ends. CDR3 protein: CASSLNAGASREQYF. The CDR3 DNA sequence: TGTGCCAGCAGCTTGAACGCAGGGGCCTCCCGGGAGCAGTACTTC.

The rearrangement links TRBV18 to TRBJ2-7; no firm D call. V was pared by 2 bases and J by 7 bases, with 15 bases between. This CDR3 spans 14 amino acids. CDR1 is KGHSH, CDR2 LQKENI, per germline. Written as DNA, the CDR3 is TGTGCCAGCTCACCAGCCCTCCATATACGTGAGCAGTACTTC. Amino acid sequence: CASSPALHIREQYF.

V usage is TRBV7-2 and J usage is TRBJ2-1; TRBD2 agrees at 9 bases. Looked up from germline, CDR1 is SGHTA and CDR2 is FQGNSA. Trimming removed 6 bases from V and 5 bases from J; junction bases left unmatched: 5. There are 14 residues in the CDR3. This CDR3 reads CASRFSGSNNEQFF. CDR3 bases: TGTGCCAGCAGATTTAGCGGGAGCAACAATGAGCAGTTCTTC.

The CDR3 DNA sequence: TGTGCCAGCAGCTCGGGTAACAGGGAAGAGCAGTACTTC. Encoded protein: CASSSGNREEQYF. This chain links TRBV7-8 with TRBJ2-7, with D possibly TRBD1 on 6 matching bases. V lost 4 bases to trimming and J lost 7 bases, with 14 bases between them. The CDR3 consists of 13 residues. The germline V gene has CDR1 SGHVS and CDR2 FQNEAQ.

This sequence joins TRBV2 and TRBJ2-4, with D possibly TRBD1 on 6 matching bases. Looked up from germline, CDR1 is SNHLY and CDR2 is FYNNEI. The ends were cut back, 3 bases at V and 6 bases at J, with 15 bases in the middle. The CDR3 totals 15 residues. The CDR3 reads CASSDRGIAGNIQYF. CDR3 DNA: TGTGCCAGCAGTGACAGGGGAATAGCCGGAAACATTCAGTACTTC.

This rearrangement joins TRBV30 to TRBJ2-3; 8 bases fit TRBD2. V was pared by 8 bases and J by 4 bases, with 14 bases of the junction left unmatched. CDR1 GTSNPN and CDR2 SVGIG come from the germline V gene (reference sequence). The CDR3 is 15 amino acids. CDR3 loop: CALLPGLARPDTQYF. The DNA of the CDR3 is TGTGCCCTCTTACCCGGACTAGCCCGGCCAGATACGCAGTATTTT. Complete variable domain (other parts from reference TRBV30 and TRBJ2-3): SQTIHQWPATLVQPVGSPLSLECTVEGTSNPNLYWYRQAAGRGLQLLFYSVGIGQISSEVPQNLSASRPQDRQFILSSKKLLLSDSGFYLCALLPGLARPDTQYFGPGTRLTVL.

For the CDR3, the DNA is TGTGCCAGCTCAACGAAGGGGAACACTGAAGCTTTCTTT. Encoded protein: CASSTKGNTEAFF. The chain joins TRBV6-1 to TRBJ1-1; no reliable D call. The V gene lost 8 bases and the J gene lost 1 base, with 11 bases spanning the gap. The CDR3 spans 13 residues. The V gene's germline CDR1 is MNHNS and CDR2 SASEGT.

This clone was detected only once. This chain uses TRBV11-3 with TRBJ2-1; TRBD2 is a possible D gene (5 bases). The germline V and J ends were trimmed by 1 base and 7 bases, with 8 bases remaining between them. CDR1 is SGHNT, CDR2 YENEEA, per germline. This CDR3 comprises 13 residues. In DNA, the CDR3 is TGTGCCAGCAGCTTAGGACCGGGGAATGAGCAGTTCTTC. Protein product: CASSLGPGNEQFF.

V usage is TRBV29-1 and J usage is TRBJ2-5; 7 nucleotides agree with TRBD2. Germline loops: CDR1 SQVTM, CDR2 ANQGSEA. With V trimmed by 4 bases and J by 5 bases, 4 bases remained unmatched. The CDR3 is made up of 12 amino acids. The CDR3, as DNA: TGCAGCGTTGGTAAGGGAGGGGAGACCCAGTACTTC. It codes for CSVGKGGETQYF.

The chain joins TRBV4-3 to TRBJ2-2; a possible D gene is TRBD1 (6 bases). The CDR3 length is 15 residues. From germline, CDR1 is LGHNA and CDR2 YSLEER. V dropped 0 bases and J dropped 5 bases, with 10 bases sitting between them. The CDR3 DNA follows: TGCGCCAGCAGCCAAGAAGGGGGATTAACCGGGGAGCTGTTTTTT. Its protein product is CASSQEGGLTGELFF.

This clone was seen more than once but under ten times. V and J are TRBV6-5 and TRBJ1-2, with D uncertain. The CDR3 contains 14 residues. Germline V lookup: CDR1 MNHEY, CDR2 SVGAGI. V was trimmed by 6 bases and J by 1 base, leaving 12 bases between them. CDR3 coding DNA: TGTGCCAGCAGCCTACACGACAATAACTATGGCTACACCTTC. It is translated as CASSLHDNNYGYTF.

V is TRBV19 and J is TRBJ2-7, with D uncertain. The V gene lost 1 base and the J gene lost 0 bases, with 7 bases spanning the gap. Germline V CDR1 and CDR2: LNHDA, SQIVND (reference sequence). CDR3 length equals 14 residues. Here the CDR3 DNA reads TGTGCCAGTAGTATAGTCTGGAGCTCCTACGAGCAGTACTTC. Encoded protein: CASSIVWSSYEQYF.

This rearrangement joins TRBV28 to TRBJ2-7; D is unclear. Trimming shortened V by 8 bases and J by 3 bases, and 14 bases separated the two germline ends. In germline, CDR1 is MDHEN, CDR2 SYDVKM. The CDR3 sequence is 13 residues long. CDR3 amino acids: CASSALSRYEQYF. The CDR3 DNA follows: TGTGCCAGCTCGGCCTTATCCCGCTACGAGCAGTACTTC.